This T cell receptor (beta chain) is drawn from a study of cytotoxic CD8 clonotypes in ibrutinib-treated CLL. Clones were sequenced by immunoSEQ multiplex PCR, and TCRdb holds only the in-frame ones, with some missing. Of a few hundred thousand clones listed, roughly 74% are singletons. The CDR3 covers 12 residues. Deletions cut 5 bases from V and 6 bases from J, with 8 bases between. The germline CDR1 and CDR2 sequences are SNHLY and FYNNEI. The sample here was PBMCs, taken after 24 months of ibrutinib treatment. The chain has TRBV2 and TRBJ2-1; D may match TRBD1 or TRBD2 (5 bases each). The sequence derives from a human donor with chronic lymphocytic leukemia. The CDR3 nucleotides are TGTGCCAGCAGTCGGGGCCTCAATGAGCAGTTCTTC. Protein product: CASSRGLNEQFF.